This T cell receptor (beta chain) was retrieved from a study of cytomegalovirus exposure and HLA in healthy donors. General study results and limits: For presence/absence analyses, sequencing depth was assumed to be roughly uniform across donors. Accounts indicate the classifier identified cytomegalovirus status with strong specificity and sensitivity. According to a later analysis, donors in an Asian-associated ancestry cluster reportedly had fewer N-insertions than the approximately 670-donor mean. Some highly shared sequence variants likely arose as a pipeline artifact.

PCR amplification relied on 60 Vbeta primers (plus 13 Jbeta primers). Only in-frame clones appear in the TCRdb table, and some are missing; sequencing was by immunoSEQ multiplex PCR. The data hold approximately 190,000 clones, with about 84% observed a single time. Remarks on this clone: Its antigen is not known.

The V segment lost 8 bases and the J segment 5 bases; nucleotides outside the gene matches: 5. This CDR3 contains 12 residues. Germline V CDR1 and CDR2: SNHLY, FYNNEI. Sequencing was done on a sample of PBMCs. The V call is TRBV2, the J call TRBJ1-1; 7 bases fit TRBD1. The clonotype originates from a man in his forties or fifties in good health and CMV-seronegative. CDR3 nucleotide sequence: TGTGCCAGCGGGACAGCGAGGACTGAAGCTTTCTTT. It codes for CASGTARTEAFF.